This TCR beta chain came from a study of cytomegalovirus exposure and HLA in healthy donors (TCRdb year 2017). Context from the whole study: An earlier analysis of several hundred of the donors reported about 300 Gb of sequence data and approximately 120 million unique TCR beta sequences obtained from about 179 million T cells. To predict cytomegalovirus infection status, the study brought together high-throughput TCR immunosequencing, statistical association of individual TCRs with disease status, and machine learning. Along with the approximately 620-subject first cohort, a separate validation cohort of around 120 different subjects was used. To decide whether each TCR beta V gene segment behaved as functional or pseudogenic, an earlier analysis of fewer than 750 of the donors relied on high-throughput TCR beta sequencing. About 280 gigabases of sequencing data and 70 million to 100 million unique TCR sequences made up an early release that covered fewer than 650 HLA-typed donors. A later analysis re-examined previously published TCR beta repertoires from 500 to 700 donors and added high-resolution HLA genotyping to investigate patterns of TCR occurrence. A later genetic analysis used genome-wide SNP genotypes for 398 of the 666 donors, treating that subset as a discovery cohort. Among 350 to 400 genotyped donors of the cohort, an average of about 240,000 unique TCR beta nucleotide sequences were sequenced per donor, roughly 18% of them non-productive. Alongside the repertoire data, information on donor age, sex, ethnicity and CMV serostatus was compiled. The genetic ancestry cluster associated with self-reported Caucasian donors included about 84% of the roughly 400 genotyped donors. Because of strong linkage in the cohort, four to six DR-DQ haplotypes were treated as single units for association and clustering. Every discovery cohort repertoire had been produced on one sequencing platform. HLA typing covered class I and class II loci at four-digit resolution. The study aimed to test whether cataloging public T cell receptors could reveal signatures of past pathogen exposure. Using immunosequencing, the study profiled T cell repertoires from about 650 subjects and related those repertoires to cytomegalovirus serostatus. Typing coverage varied by locus: about 620-630 donors for A, B, C, DRB1 and DQB1; approximately 520 for DQA1; over 600 for DPA1; approximately 490 for DPB1. Rather than drawing on any new phenotypic data, the later analysis identified candidate immune exposures from TCR beta sequences and the way those sequences occurred across donors. What the work shows at the level of the full study, not this receptor alone: Presence/absence analyses assumed roughly uniform sequencing depth across donors, an assumption that may not hold. The authors suggested that the approach could potentially be extended to other disease states and immunological phenotypes. In a later analysis, most CMV-associated TCR beta chains were found to appear HLA-restricted, with HLA associations seemingly driven largely by CMV exposure. Most TCR sequences were observed very rarely across donors, whereas some public TCRs were present in many individuals. The only immune exposure information available for the cohort was CMV serostatus. The classifier was reported to diagnose cytomegalovirus status with high specificity and sensitivity in both the original and validation cohorts. Because some donors lacked HLA typing at each locus, the association tests relied only on the typed subset. A later analysis associated about 17,000 TCR beta sequences with specific HLA alleles at a false discovery rate of 0.05. A further reported finding was that TCR beta sequences accurately predicted the HLA-A and HLA-B alleles for most subjects in the first cohort. The study listed over 150 TCR beta chains as associated with cytomegalovirus. In a later genetic analysis, a missense DCLRE1C variant was associated with V-gene and J-gene trimming of TCR beta chains, and the association was replicated in an independent cohort. A cluster of highly shared sequence variants was judged likely to represent a technical artifact of the sequencing pipeline. Broadly in line with IMGT annotations, most TCR beta V segments showed up in productive rearrangements about 87% or about 30% of the time in an earlier analysis of several hundred of the donors. Only TCR beta chains were sequenced in this cohort, and the absence of alpha or paired-chain data limited detectable features. Some IMGT-functional V segments, including TRBV6-2 and TRBV6-3, could not be distinguished by the 87-base-pair reads and were therefore excluded. In a later analysis, several top co-occurrence clusters were reported to appear linked to parvovirus B19, influenza, CMV and Epstein-Barr virus. In a later analysis, TCR association rates were found to vary across HLA loci, with the most associated TCRs seen for DRB1 alleles and the fewest for HLA-C alleles. A few of the identified cytomegalovirus-associated TCR beta chains were confirmed in vitro to be specific for cytomegalovirus antigens. Linkage disequilibrium might explain the correlated functional status among segregating V segments, but an unknown experimental factor could not be excluded. Assigning TCR associations to individual alleles was difficult when HLA alleles, especially DR and DQ, strongly co-occurred. Because counts were too low, about 18 rarely observed V segments, including chromosome 9 orphons, were left out of the earlier analysis of about 500 of the donors. A later analysis found that HLA-associated TCR beta chains were more clonally expanded and had lower generation probabilities than equally common non-associated chains. A later genetic analysis reported fewer N-insertions in productive TCRs among donors in an Asian-associated ancestry cluster than the roughly 620-donor mean.

V is reduced by 4 bases and J by 6 bases, leaving a spacing of 12 bases between them. The CDR3 runs 13 residues from the cysteine to the phenylalanine. The entry retains the CDR3 DNA only, 39 bases that are in frame from base 1. Via the germline V gene (reference sequence), CDR1 is MNHNY and CDR2 SVGAGI. Library method: the immunoSEQ multiplex PCR assay. For the multiplex PCR, a mixture combining 60 forward primers for TCR Vbeta segments and 13 reverse primers for TCR Jbeta segments was used. The CDR3 region of rearranged TCR beta genes was amplified from genomic DNA by a multiplex PCR assay. Amplified TCR beta libraries were sequenced as 87-base-pair reads on the Illumina HiSeq System. The paper's processing steps were these. A later analysis tallied around 80 million unique TCR beta chains across the 700 or so repertoires, and approximately 9.9 million of those chains were shared by two or more donors. To remove PCR and sequencing errors, raw reads were error-corrected and collapsed into unique sequences using a nearest-neighbor algorithm that merged closely related sequences. Alignment of CDR3 sequences to IMGT reference sequences was used to assign V, D and J gene segments. For a sequence to be retained, at least a six-nucleotide match to both a V gene segment and a J gene segment was required. A rearrangement was called productive if the CDR3 had no stop codons and remained in frame with V and J, and every other rearrangement was called non-productive. Following IMGT convention, CDR3 was defined as the stretch from the second conserved V-encoded cysteine up to the conserved J-encoded phenylalanine. The earlier analysis of more than 450 of the donors excluded sequences that lacked an unambiguous match to a single V gene segment. In an earlier analysis of a few hundred of the donors, V segments were called functional above 56.7% productive rearrangements and were called segregating when the between-donor standard deviation exceeded 5%. A statistical classification framework was developed to diagnose cytomegalovirus status using the catalog of TCR beta chain sequences. In a later analysis, V and J genes were assigned by comparing TCR nucleotide sequences against IMGT/GENE-DB human TR gene sequences. The TCRdist pipeline was used in a later analysis to assign CDR3 sequences and most-parsimonious VDJ recombination scenarios. In a later analysis, each TCR beta chain was defined by its CDR3 amino acid sequence together with its V-gene family, and reads without a unique V-gene family were excluded. To address suspected cross-contamination and a sequencing artifact, a later analysis removed under 600 highly shared, low-generation-probability nucleotide sequences. In a later analysis, a clonal expansion index was calculated for each public chain from normalized within-repertoire ranks of inferred template counts. In a later analysis, generation probabilities were computed with a VDJ recombination model fitted to out-of-frame rearrangements, and the resulting probabilities were checked against IGoR. In a later analysis, TCR-TCR, TCR-HLA and TCR-CMV co-occurrence was scored with hypergeometric tests, and a repertoire-size bias correction was applied to TCR pairs. To estimate false discovery rates, a later analysis permuted the HLA or CMV assignments 20 times. In a later analysis, co-occurring TCRs were grouped with DBSCAN, and TCRdist sequence similarity was added when clustering was performed within HLA-allele-positive subsets. Repertoires with fewer than 30,000 or more than 120,000 public chains, plus five repertoires with anomalous nucleotide sharing, were excluded from co-occurrence clustering. Here the immuneACCESS table is served through TCRdb, limited to in-frame sequences with V and J called. Missing clones are a known gap in these copies; in checked studies unresolved V genes cover under half, and the rest lacks a known reason. The V and J calls and clone size were taken over from that table, and D and trimming were inferred from the DNA. This sample's table carries about 130,000 clones. Together, the top ten hold more than 1% of the sample.

The cohort comprised 710 or so healthy bone marrow donors. Cohort members were all nominally healthy when sampled, although unrecorded immune exposures were likely present. The donor tested CMV seronegative, placing the donor among the 352 seronegative members of the cohort. Each donor provided a peripheral blood sample, and peripheral blood mononuclear cells were used for TCR beta sequencing. The Qiagen DNeasy Blood Extraction Kit was used to extract genomic DNA from the blood cell samples. In regard to this clone: It lacks a known antigen.

This TCR was recovered from a man aged 18 to 35 in good health and CMV-seronegative. The rearrangement joined TRBV6-6 to TRBJ1-2; TRBD1 is perhaps the D gene, given 6 matching bases. Sequencing input: PBMCs. The CDR3 amino acid sequence is: CASSSKTGHGYTF. The DNA is as follows: TGTGCCAGCAGTTCAAAAACAGGGCATGGCTACACCTTC.